Only a few counts were recorded for the clone carrying this T cell receptor beta chain. Germline V gene lookup returns CDR1 ENHRY and CDR2 SYGVKD. This CDR3 is 14 amino acids long. Trimming shortened V by 7 bases and J by 1 base, and 13 bases separated the two germline ends. The data are from a study of blood T cell repertoires in COVID-19. The wider study: The United States, Italy and Spain were the sources of the acute and convalescent COVID-19 samples. The cDNA or gDNA used as material had been derived from T cells, B-cell-depleted T cells, or PBMCs.

In the original analysis: Nucleated cell number was recorded as an estimate derived from reference gene primer amplification. Sequenced by immunoSEQ multiplex PCR; TCRdb stores in-frame clones only, minus some. The V and J calls and clone size were taken over from that table, and D and trimming were inferred from the DNA. The data hold roughly 120,000 clones, with 80% to 90% observed a single time. V gene TRBV10-3 combines with J gene TRBJ1-1, with D possibly matching TRBD1 (5 bases). The TCR sequence derives from a middle-aged man with acute or convalescent COVID-19. Sequencing used peripheral blood. The CDR3 DNA reads TGTGCCATCACGGGGGATATGGGGAACACTGAAGCTTTCTTT. It is translated as CAITGDMGNTEAFF.